This T cell receptor beta chain appears in the sequencing data of a study of cytomegalovirus exposure and HLA in healthy donors. Study as a whole: Unique TCRs numbering some 93 million, obtained from HLA-typed donors, made up an early data release. The study, taken as a whole, reports: With DRB1 most and HLA-C fewest, TCR association rates differed between HLA loci in a later analysis. Common viral pathogens seemed, in a later analysis, to connect with several of the most significant clusters.

Points on this clone: Its antigen remains unknown.

The PCR was carried out with 60 Vbeta primers and 13 Jbeta primers. In the study's own analysis: Per a later analysis, the number of unique TCR beta chains was roughly 83 million, of which some 9.9 million were shared. This table comes from immunoSEQ multiplex PCR, and its TCRdb copy is limited to in-frame clones, with some not included. That table supplies the V and J calls and clone size; D and trimming were determined from the DNA. Of about 140,000 clones in the sample, about 79% were seen once. The sequenced sample was PBMCs. The receptor's source is a male donor in good health and CMV-seronegative.

CDR3 DNA sequence: TGTGCCAGCGGGACTAGCGGCACCGGGGAGCTGTTTTTT. Translation gives CASGTSGTGELFF. The V call is TRBV11-3, the J call TRBJ2-2, with TRBD2 matching 11 bases. This CDR3 has 13 residues. Germline CDR1 and CDR2: SGHNT and YENEEA. V was pared by 8 bases and J by 4 bases, with 0 bases of the junction left unmatched.